This T cell receptor (beta chain) is from a study of early T cells in non-severe SARS-CoV-2 infection. Study information: With bulk RNA from unsorted whole blood as input, sequencing yielded unpaired chains. General observations from the study: Database matching using VDJdb favored anti-spike CD8 responses, with private and CD4 specificities left missing.

The CDR3 is 13 residues long. V was shortened by 2 bases and J by 6 bases, with 10 bases between the two germline ends. The germline V gene has CDR1 WSHSY and CDR2 SAAADI. This clonotype came up a few times. Its antigen is undetermined. Unique molecular identifiers were attached to individual cDNA molecules. Each CDR3 protein gets one entry after TCRdb re-called the 5' RACE reads with MiXCR. The data contain approximately 81,000 distinct CDR3 sequences, over 12% of them singletons. The TCR comes from an adult who was a healthcare worker with PCR-confirmed SARS-CoV-2 infection or an uninfected control (not recorded which). Sequencing was carried out using whole blood. This rearrangement joins TRBV10-2 to TRBJ1-1; D is undetermined. The CDR3 nucleotides read TGCGCCAGCAGTGAGAGGGAGGCCCCTGAAGCTTTCTTT. Translated, it gives CASSEREAPEAFF.